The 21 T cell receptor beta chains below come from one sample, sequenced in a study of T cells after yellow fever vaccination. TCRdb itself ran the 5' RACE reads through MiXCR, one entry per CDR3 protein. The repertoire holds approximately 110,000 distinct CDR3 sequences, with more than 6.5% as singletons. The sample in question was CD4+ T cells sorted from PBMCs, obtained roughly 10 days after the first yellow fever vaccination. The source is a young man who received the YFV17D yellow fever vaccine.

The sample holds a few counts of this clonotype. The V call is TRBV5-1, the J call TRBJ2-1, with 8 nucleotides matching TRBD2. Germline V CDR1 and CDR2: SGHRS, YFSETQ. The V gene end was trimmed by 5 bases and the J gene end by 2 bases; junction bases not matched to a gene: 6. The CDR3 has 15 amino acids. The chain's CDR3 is CASRTPGGAYNEQFF. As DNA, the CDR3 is TGCGCCAGCAGAACCCCCGGGGGGGCCTACAATGAGCAGTTCTTC.

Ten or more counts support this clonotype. Written as DNA, the CDR3 is TGTGCCAGTAGTATTGGGAACCTTTACAATGAGCAGTTCTTC. Its translation is CASSIGNLYNEQFF. V gene TRBV19 combines with J gene TRBJ2-1; D uncertain. Between the trimmed V and J ends, which lost 3 bases and 4 bases, there was a span of 10 bases. The CDR3 is 14 amino acids. Germline V lookup: CDR1 LNHDA, CDR2 SQIVND (reference sequence).

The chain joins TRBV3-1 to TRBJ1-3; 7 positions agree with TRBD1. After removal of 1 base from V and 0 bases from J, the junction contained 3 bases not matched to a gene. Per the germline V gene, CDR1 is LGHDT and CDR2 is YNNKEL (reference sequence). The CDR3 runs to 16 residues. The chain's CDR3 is CASSQGGQHSGNTIYF. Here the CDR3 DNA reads TGTGCCAGCAGCCAAGGGGGACAGCACTCTGGAAACACCATATATTTT.

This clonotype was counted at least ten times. The CDR3 here is CASSMGGITGELFF. The CDR3 region has the DNA TGCGCCAGCAGCATGGGGGGAATCACCGGGGAGCTGTTTTTT. The chain is built from TRBV5-1 and TRBJ2-2; D may be TRBD2 (6 bases). There are 14 residues in the CDR3. Deletions cut 4 bases from V and 4 bases from J, with 11 bases between. Germline V gene data show CDR1 as SGHRS and CDR2 as YFSETQ.

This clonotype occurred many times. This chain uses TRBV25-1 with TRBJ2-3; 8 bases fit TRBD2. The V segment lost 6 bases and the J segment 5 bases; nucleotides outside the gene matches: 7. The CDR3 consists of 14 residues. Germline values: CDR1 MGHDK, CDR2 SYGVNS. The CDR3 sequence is CASREPGGRDTQYF. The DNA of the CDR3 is TGTGCCAGCAGGGAACCGGGGGGGAGAGATACGCAGTATTTT. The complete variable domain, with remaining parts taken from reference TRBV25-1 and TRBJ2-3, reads EADIYQTPRYLVIGTGKKITLECSQTMGHDKMYWYQQDPGMELHLIHYSYGVNSTEKGDLSSESTVSRIRTEHFPLTLESARPSHTSQYLCASREPGGRDTQYFGPGTRLTVL.

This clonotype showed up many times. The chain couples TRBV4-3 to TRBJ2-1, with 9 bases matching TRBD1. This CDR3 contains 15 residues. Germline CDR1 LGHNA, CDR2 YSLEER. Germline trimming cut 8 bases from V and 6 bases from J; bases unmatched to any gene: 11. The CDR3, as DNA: TGCGCCAGCGGGCCGTTGGGACAGGGAGGCAATGAGCAGTTCTTC. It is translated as CASGPLGQGGNEQFF.

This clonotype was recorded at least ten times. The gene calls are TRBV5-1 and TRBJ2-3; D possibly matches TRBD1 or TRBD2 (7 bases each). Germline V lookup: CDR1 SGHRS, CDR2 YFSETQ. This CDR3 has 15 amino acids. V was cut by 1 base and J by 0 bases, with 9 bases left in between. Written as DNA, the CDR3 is TGCGCCAGCAGCTTGCAGGGGGGGAGCACAGATACGCAGTATTTT. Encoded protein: CASSLQGGSTDTQYF.

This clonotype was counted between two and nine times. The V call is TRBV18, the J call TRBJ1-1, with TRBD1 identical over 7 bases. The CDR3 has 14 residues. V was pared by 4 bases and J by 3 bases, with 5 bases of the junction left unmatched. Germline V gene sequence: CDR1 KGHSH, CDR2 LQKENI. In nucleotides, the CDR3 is TGTGCCAGCTCACAAACTGACAGGGACACTGAAGCTTTCTTT. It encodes CASSQTDRDTEAFF.

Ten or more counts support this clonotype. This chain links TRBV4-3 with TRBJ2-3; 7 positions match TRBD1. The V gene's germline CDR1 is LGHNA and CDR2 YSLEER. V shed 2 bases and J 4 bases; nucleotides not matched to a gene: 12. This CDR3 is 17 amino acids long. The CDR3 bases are TGCGCCAGCAGCCAACGGCGAACAGGGGCATTGGCAGATACGCAGTATTTT. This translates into CASSQRRTGALADTQYF.

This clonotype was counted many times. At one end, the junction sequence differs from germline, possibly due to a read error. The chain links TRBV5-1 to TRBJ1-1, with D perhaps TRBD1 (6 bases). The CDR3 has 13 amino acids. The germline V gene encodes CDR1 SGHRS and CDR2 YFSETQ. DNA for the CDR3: TGCGCCAGAAGCTTGGAAAGACAGGATGAAGCTTTCTTT. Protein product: CARSLERQDEAFF.

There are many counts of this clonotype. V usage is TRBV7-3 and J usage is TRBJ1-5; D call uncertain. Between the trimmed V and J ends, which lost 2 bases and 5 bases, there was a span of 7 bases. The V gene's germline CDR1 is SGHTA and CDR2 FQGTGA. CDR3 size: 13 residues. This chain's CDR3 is CASSLGPDQPQHF. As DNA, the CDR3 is TGTGCCAGCAGCTTAGGTCCGGATCAGCCCCAGCATTTT. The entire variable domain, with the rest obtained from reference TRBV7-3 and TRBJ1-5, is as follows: GAGVSQTPSNKVTEKGKYVELRCDPISGHTALYWYRQSLGQGPEFLIYFQGTGAADDSGLPNDRFFAVRPEGSVSTLKIQRTERGDSAVYLCASSLGPDQPQHFGDGTRLSIL.

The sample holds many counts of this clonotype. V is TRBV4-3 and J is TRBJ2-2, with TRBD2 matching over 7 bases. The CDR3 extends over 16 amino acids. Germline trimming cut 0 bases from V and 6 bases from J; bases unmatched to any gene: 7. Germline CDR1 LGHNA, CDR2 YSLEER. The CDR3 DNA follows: TGCGCCAGCAGCCAAGATCCCGGACTAGAGGCCGGGGAGCTGTTTTTT. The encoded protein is CASSQDPGLEAGELFF.

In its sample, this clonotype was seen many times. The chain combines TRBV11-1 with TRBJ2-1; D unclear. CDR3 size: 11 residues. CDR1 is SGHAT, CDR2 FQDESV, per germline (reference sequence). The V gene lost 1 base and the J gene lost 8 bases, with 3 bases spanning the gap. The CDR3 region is CASSLVDEQFF. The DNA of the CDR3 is TGTGCCAGCAGCTTAGTGGATGAGCAGTTCTTC.

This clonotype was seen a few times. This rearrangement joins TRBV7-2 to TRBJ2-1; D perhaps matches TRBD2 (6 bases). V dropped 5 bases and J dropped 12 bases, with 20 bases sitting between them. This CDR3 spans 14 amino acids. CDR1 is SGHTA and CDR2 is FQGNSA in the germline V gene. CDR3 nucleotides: TGTGCCAGCAGCCCCAGCCGGGGGTCCCTCTCGCAGTTCTTC. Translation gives CASSPSRGSLSQFF. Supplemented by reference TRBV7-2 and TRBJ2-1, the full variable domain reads GAGVSQSPSNKVTEKGKDVELRCDPISGHTALYWYRQSLGQGLEFLIYFQGNSAPDKSGLPSDRFSAERTGGSVSTLTIQRTQQEDSAVYLCASSPSRGSLSQFFGPGTRLTVL.

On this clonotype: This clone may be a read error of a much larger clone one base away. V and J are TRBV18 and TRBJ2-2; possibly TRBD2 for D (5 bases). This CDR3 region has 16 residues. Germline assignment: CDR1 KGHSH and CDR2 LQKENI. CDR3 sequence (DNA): TGTGCCTGCTCACCATCGGGGTTCGCGAACACCGGGGAGCTGTTTTTT. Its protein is CACSPSGFANTGELFF.

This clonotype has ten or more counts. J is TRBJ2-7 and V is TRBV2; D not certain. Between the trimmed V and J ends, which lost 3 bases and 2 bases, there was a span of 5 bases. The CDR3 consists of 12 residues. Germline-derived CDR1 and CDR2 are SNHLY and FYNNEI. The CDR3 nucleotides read TGTGCCAGCAGTGAGAACGCCTACGAGCAGTACTTC. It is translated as CASSENAYEQYF.

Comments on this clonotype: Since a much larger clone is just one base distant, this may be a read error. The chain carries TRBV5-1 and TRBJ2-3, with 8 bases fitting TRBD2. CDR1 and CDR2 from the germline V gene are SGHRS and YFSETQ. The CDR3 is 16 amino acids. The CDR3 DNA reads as TGCGACAGCAGCTTGGAAGGGCGGGGGGGCACAGATACGCAGTATTTT. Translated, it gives CDSSLEGRGGTDTQYF.

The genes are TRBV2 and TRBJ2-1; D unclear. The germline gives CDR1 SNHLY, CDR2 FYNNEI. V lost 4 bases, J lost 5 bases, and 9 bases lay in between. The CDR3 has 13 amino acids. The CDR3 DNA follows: TGTGCCAGCAGTGCGCAGGTACACAATGAGCAGTTCTTC. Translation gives CASSAQVHNEQFF.

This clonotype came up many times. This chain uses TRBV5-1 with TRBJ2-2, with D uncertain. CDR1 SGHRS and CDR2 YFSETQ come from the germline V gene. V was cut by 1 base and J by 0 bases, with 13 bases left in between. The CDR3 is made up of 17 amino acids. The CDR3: CASSLFSTSTNTGELFF. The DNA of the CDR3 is TGCGCCAGCAGCTTGTTTTCAACCAGTACGAACACCGGGGAGCTGTTTTTT.

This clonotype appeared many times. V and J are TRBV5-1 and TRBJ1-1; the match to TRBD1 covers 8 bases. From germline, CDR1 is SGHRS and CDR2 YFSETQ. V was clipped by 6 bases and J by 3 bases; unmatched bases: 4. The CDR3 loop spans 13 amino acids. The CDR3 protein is CASTGQEDTEAFF. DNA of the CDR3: TGCGCCAGCACGGGACAGGAAGACACTGAAGCTTTCTTT.

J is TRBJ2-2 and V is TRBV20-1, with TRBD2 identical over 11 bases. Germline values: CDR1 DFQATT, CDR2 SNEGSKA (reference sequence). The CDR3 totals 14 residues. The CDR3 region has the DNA TGCAAACACCGACTAGCGGGAAACACCGGGGAGCTGTTTTTT. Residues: CKHRLAGNTGELFF.